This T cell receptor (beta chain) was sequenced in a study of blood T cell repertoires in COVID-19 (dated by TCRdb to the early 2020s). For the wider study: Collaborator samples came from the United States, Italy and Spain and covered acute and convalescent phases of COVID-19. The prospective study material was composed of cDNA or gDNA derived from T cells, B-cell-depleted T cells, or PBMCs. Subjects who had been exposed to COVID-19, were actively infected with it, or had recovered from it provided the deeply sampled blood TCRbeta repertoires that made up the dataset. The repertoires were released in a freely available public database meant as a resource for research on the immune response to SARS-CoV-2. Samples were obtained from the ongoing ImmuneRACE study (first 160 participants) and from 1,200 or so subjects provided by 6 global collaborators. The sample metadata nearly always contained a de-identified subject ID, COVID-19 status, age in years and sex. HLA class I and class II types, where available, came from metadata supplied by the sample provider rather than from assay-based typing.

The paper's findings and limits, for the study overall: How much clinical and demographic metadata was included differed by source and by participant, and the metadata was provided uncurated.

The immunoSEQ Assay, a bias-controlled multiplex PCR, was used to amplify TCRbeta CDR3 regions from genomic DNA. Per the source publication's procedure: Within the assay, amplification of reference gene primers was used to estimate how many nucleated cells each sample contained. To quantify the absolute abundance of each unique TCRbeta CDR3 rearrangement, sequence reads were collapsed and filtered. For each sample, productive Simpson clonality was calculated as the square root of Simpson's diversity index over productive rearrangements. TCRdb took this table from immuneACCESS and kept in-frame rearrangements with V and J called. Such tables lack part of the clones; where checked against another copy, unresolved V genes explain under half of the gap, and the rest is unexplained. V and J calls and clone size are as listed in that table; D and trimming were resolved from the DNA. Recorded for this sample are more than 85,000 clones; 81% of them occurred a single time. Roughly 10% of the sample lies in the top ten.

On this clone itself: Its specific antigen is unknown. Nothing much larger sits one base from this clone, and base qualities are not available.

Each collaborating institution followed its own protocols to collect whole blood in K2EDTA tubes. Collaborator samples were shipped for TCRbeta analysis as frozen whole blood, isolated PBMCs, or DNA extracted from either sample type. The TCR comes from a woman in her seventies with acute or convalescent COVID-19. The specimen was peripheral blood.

The sequenced DNA: TGTGCCAGCAGTTATTCCCCGGCTAGCGCCTATGAGCAGTTCTTC. It encodes CASSYSPASAYEQFF. Rearrangement joined TRBV6-5 to TRBJ2-1; the D gene is perhaps TRBD2, from 6 matching bases. The V and J ends are trimmed by 3 bases and 8 bases, leaving 17 bases between them. The CDR3 spans 15 residues, from the cysteine through the phenylalanine. The sequence is cut down to CDR3 DNA, 45 bases in frame from base 1. The germline V gene yields MNHEY for CDR1 and SVGAGI for CDR2.